This TCR beta chain was identified during a study of OX40 agonist ivuxolimab in advanced cancers. Looking at the study overall: Of the patients, three showed partial responses, one with hepatocellular carcinoma and two with cutaneous melanoma.

Data came from immunoSEQ multiplex PCR; TCRdb stores just in-frame clones and leaves some out. The repertoire holds 70,000 to 85,000 clones, with around nine tenths as singletons. CDR3 length: 14 residues. The V and J ends lost 5 bases and 6 bases respectively, with 14 bases between them. CDR1 is MNHEY and CDR2 is SMNVEV in the germline V gene (reference sequence). The clonotype comes from an adult with an advanced solid tumor such as melanoma, head and neck, liver or kidney cancer. The specimen was CD4+ or CD8+ T cells sorted from blood, collected in a trial of the OX40 agonist ivuxolimab. The rearrangement links TRBV27 to TRBJ2-1, with D possibly being TRBD2 (6 bases). The CDR3 DNA sequence: TGTGCCAGCAGTCTACTAGCCCCGACCAATGAGCAGTTCTTC. Translated: CASSLLAPTNEQFF.